The present T cell receptor (beta chain) was sequenced within a study of T cell responses to AZD1222 COVID-19 vaccine. TCRdb's table, derived via immunoSEQ multiplex PCR, lists solely in-frame clones and lacks some. Of 100,000 to 150,000 clones listed, about 85% are singletons. V lost 11 bases and J 1 base, leaving 18 bases between the germline ends. The germline V gene has CDR1 LNHDA and CDR2 SQIVND (reference sequence). The CDR3 has 15 amino acids. This chain joins TRBV19 and TRBJ1-5; possible D gene TRBD1, 6 bases. This receptor was taken from an adult in good health. The sample consisted of peripheral blood, taken on day 0 of AZD1222 vaccination. CDR3 in amino acids: CASDRGRLSNQPQHF. The CDR3 DNA is TGTGCCTCGGACCGGGGGCGGTTAAGCAATCAGCCCCAGCATTTT.